The clone carrying this TCR beta chain was counted ten times or more. Its cognate antigen is unknown. Template switching created a universal primer site, and the cDNA included unique molecular identifiers. TCRdb redid the calling of the 5' RACE reads with MiXCR, one entry per CDR3 protein. The repertoire holds approximately 600,000 distinct CDR3 sequences, about 7.6% seen once, with less than 2% in the top ten. This entry comes from a study of identical twins. Whole-study results and caveats: In monozygotic twins, models underestimated the sharing of out-of-frame TCR alpha. Conclusions relied on cross-sectional statistical analysis, not following the same donors.

Every donor was a healthy Caucasian. This same sample was also taken into another study, of yellow fever vaccine responses in identical twins.

This clonotype was obtained from a woman aged 18-35 years in good health. Input material: PBMCs.

The CDR3 here is CASSKWGDRLSTQYF. The CDR3 DNA is TGTGCCAGCAGCAAATGGGGGGACCGTTTATCTACGCAGTATTTT. The V and J genes are TRBV11-2 and TRBJ2-3; a possible D gene is TRBD2 (6 bases). Germline V CDR1 and CDR2: SGHAT, FQNNGV. The CDR3 runs 15 residues. With 5 bases removed from V and 8 bases from J, the gap between germline ends came to 20 bases.